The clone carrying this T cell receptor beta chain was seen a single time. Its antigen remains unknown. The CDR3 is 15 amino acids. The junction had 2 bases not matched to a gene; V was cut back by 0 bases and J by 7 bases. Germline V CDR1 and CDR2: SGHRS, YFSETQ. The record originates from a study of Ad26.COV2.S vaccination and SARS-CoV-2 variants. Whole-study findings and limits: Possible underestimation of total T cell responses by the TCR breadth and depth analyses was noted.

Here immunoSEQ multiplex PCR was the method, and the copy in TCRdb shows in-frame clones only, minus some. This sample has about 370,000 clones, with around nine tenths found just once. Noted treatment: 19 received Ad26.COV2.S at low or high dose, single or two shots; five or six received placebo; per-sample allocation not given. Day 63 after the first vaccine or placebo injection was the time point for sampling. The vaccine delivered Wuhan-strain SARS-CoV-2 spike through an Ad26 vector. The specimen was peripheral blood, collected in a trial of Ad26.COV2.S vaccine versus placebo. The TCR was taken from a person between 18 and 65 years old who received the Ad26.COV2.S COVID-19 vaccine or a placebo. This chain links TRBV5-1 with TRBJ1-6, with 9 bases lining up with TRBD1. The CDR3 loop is CASSLATGGNSPLHF. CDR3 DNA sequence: TGCGCCAGCAGCTTGGCTACAGGGGGCAATTCACCCCTCCACTTT.